Listed here are 24 T cell receptor beta chains from one sample, sequenced in a study of esophageal squamous cell carcinoma under preoperative chemotherapy. TCRdb used MiXCR to reprocess the PCR reads, holding one entry per CDR3 protein. The sample shows roughly 30,000 distinct CDR3 sequences, 52% of them seen only once. Time point described: after preoperative PTX-NDP chemotherapy. This material was obtained from a patient given preoperative chemotherapy. These receptors all come from a human donor with esophageal squamous cell carcinoma. The donor label of this sample is uncertain.

This clonotype turned up a few times. The chain combines TRBV7-9 with TRBJ2-1; no firm D call. Trimming removed 2 bases from V and 5 bases from J, with 4 bases in between. This CDR3 is 12 amino acids long. Germline CDR1 and CDR2: SEHNR and FQNEAQ (reference sequence). CDR3 coding DNA: TGTGCCAGCAGCTTAATAGACAATGAGCAGTTCTTC. Its translation: CASSLIDNEQFF.

Turning to this clonotype: One end of the junction does not line up with germline, which may come from a read error. The V call is TRBV11-2, the J call TRBJ2-3, with a tentative D call TRBD2 (7 bases). The CDR3 totals 16 residues. Germline loops: CDR1 SGHAT, CDR2 FQNNGV. The CDR3 DNA reads as TGTGCGAGCAGCTTAGGGGGGGTGGGAGTCAAAGATACTCAGTATTTC. Translation: CASSLGGVGVKDTQYF.

The gene calls are TRBV12-3 or TRBV12-4 and TRBJ2-3, with 8 positions matching TRBD1. This CDR3 has 15 residues. J lost 4 bases, V lost 7 bases, and 10 bases had no gene match. The CDR3 region is CASTPGAGGSDTQYF. The CDR3 DNA sequence: TGTGCCAGCACCCCGGGTGCAGGGGGCTCAGATACGCAGTATTTT.

This clonotype showed up just a few times. The J gene is TRBJ2-7, the V gene TRBV7-2; D might be TRBD2 (6 bases). Trimming pared 6 bases from V and 6 bases from J, leaving 18 bases between. CDR1 is SGHTA and CDR2 is FQGNSA in the germline V gene. The CDR3 covers 14 residues. The CDR3: CASRSGGTKGEQYF. The CDR3 nucleotides read TGTGCCAGCAGATCCGGCGGGACCAAGGGCGAGCAGTACTTC.

In this sample, this clonotype turned up many times. This chain uses TRBV7-3 with TRBJ2-7, with 13 bases identical to TRBD2. V lost 2 bases to trimming and J lost 2 bases; unmatched junction nucleotides: 6. There are 17 residues in the CDR3. Germline V lookup: CDR1 SGHTA, CDR2 FQGTGA. CDR3 nucleotides: TGTGCCAGCAGCTTAGGGACTAGCGGGATCCGACCCTACGAGCAGTACTTC. This encodes CASSLGTSGIRPYEQYF.

This clonotype was observed a handful of times. This sequence joins TRBV5-4 and TRBJ2-3; 10 bases are shared with TRBD2. CDR1 and CDR2 from the germline V gene are SGHNT and YYREEE (reference sequence). The CDR3 contains 17 residues. The V and J ends lost 4 bases and 0 bases, in that order; junction bases with no gene match: 8. The CDR3 reads CASSPGRTSGSTDTQYF. The CDR3 DNA is TGTGCCAGCAGCCCTGGTAGGACTAGCGGTAGCACAGATACGCAGTATTTT.

This clonotype was counted once. The junction departs from the called germline gene at one end, perhaps through a read error. V usage is TRBV7-2 and J usage is TRBJ2-3; unclear D gene. The germline V gene encodes CDR1 SGHTA and CDR2 FQGNSA. The CDR3 extends over 14 amino acids. CDR3 sequence (DNA): TGTGCCAGCAGCTTACAGCGTGGCAAAAACACGCAGTATTTC. Translating gives CASSLQRGKNTQYF.

This clonotype was counted only a few times. The gene calls are TRBV11-3 and TRBJ1-2; no definite D call. Germline values: CDR1 SGHNT, CDR2 YENEEA. This CDR3 is 12 amino acids long. V gave up 1 base and J gave up 7 bases, with 7 bases separating them. CDR3 amino acids: CASSLGPTGYTF. Here the CDR3 DNA reads TGTGCCAGCAGCTTAGGCCCCACTGGCTACACCTTC.

The V and J genes are TRBV6-5 and TRBJ1-1; D not certain. Looked up from germline, CDR1 is MNHEY and CDR2 is SVGAGI. This CDR3 is built from 14 residues. V lost 2 bases and J lost 7, with 14 bases in between. CDR3 in amino acids: CASSYSGVRLEAFF. DNA for the CDR3: TGTGCCAGCAGTTACAGTGGGGTCCGGCTTGAAGCTTTCTTT.

This clonotype showed up just once. V and J are TRBV7-9 and TRBJ2-5, with 7 nucleotides matching TRBD2. The J call is in doubt because the DNA end fits TRBJ2-1 better. The CDR3 extends over 14 amino acids. Germline V lookup: CDR1 SEHNR, CDR2 FQNEAQ (reference sequence). CDR3 sequence (DNA): TGTGCCAGCAGCTTACGCGGGGGTGAAGCGACCCAGTTCTTC. It translates to CASSLRGGEATQFF.

Ten or more counts support this clonotype. The rearrangement uses TRBV6-1 and TRBJ2-2; TRBD2 matches 7 bases. The CDR3 has 16 amino acids. In germline, CDR1 is MNHNS, CDR2 SASEGT. V was clipped by 7 bases and J by 6 bases; unmatched bases: 14. Here the CDR3 DNA reads TGTGCCAGCACCGAACTAGCGTCGGCCCGTTCCGGGGAGCTGTTTTTT. It encodes CASTELASARSGELFF.

This clonotype came up many times. The chain links TRBV10-3 to TRBJ2-5; D possibly corresponds to TRBD1 (6 bases). Germline V CDR1 and CDR2: ENHRY, SYGVKD. The CDR3 is 13 residues long. Trimming removed 6 bases at V and 5 bases at J, with 13 bases between. The CDR3 sequence is CAIRTGVMETQYF. CDR3 coding DNA: TGTGCCATCAGGACAGGCGTTATGGAGACCCAGTACTTC.

In its sample, this clonotype was seen many times. This chain joins TRBV12-5 and TRBJ1-1, with unresolved D. V was cut by 1 base and J by 4 bases, with 4 bases left in between. The germline V gene encodes CDR1 LGHNT and CDR2 FRNRAP. The CDR3 extends over 12 amino acids. CDR3 nucleotides: TGTGCTAGTGGTTTGGAGCTCACTGAAGCTTTCTTT. Encoded protein: CASGLELTEAFF.

Concerning this clonotype: One end of the junction does not line up with germline, which may come from a read error. This chain links TRBV7-3 with TRBJ2-5, with D possibly matching TRBD2 (5 bases). This CDR3 contains 15 residues. Germline V lookup: CDR1 SGHTA, CDR2 FQGTGA. The CDR3 region has the DNA TGTGCCAGCAGCCAAGGGAGCCGTGGCACAGAGACCCAGTATTTC. Amino acids: CASSQGSRGTETQYF.

This clonotype is labeled as medium-sized. The chain employs TRBV7-2 and TRBJ2-5; D not resolved. V was pared by 1 base and J by 0 bases, with 9 bases between. CDR1 is SGHTA, CDR2 FQGNSA, per germline. CDR3 length equals 15 residues. The CDR3 is CASSLDPLYQETQYF. As DNA, the CDR3 is TGTGCCAGCAGCTTAGATCCGCTGTACCAAGAGACCCAGTACTTC.

This clonotype ranks as large. V is TRBV7-3 and J is TRBJ2-7, with TRBD2 matching over 14 bases. Trimming took 3 bases from V and 2 from J; bases not matched to a gene: 0. The CDR3 consists of 15 residues. Germline V gene lookup returns CDR1 SGHTA and CDR2 FQGTGA. The CDR3 is CASSLGLAGAYEQYF. The CDR3 coding sequence is TGTGCCAGCAGCTTGGGACTAGCGGGAGCCTACGAGCAGTACTTC.

This clonotype was seen a handful of times. The V call is TRBV7-3, the J call TRBJ2-5; D possibly uses TRBD1 or TRBD2 (5 bases each). Trimming removed 5 bases from V and 8 bases from J, with 27 bases in between. There are 17 residues in the CDR3. Looked up from germline, CDR1 is SGHTA and CDR2 is FQGTGA. CDR3 DNA: TGTGCCAGCAGCCTCAAGCTGGGGCGCCGGGACGGAGATACCCAGTACTTC. Its protein is CASSLKLGRRDGDTQYF.

The gene calls are TRBV7-8 and TRBJ2-1; 8 bases align to TRBD2. The V gene's germline CDR1 is SGHVS and CDR2 FQNEAQ. The CDR3 spans 16 residues. V lost 4 bases, J lost 9 bases, and 14 bases stayed unmatched. CDR3 amino acids: CASSSGLANRNSEQFF. The CDR3 bases are TGTGCCAGCAGCTCCGGACTAGCCAACCGAAACAGTGAGCAGTTCTTC.

This chain uses TRBV7-6 with TRBJ2-3; 9 nucleotides agree with TRBD1. Germline assignment: CDR1 SGHVS and CDR2 FNYEAQ. The J segment lost 2 bases and the V segment lost 4 bases, leaving 7 bases of the junction unmatched. The CDR3 is 16 amino acids. This CDR3 is CASSSGGTGITDTQYF. CDR3 DNA: TGTGCCAGCAGCTCTGGAGGGACAGGGATCACAGATACGCAGTATTTT.

This clonotype has more than one count but fewer than ten. The chain employs TRBV7-3 and TRBJ2-6; possibly TRBD1 or TRBD2 for D (5 bases each). The V end lost 5 bases, the J end lost 2 bases, and 13 bases lay between the germline ends. This CDR3 spans 16 amino acids. Germline V gene sequence: CDR1 SGHTA, CDR2 FQGTGA. The CDR3 spells CASSRTQGAGANVLTF. The CDR3 region has the DNA TGTGCCAGCAGCAGAACTCAGGGAGCTGGGGCCAACGTCCTGACTTTC.

Note on this clonotype: One junction end does not reproduce the germline sequence, and a read error may be involved. The chain carries TRBV7-8 and TRBJ2-3, with TRBD1 matching 7 bases. Looked up from germline, CDR1 is SGHVS and CDR2 is FQNEAQ. The CDR3 is 16 residues long. The CDR3: CASGSLGGGPGDTQYF. CDR3 sequence (DNA): TGTGCCAGCGGGAGCCTAGGGGGCGGGCCCGGAGATACCCAGTACTTT.

The rearrangement joins TRBV25-1 to TRBJ2-6; 10 bases fit TRBD1. CDR1 and CDR2 from the germline V gene are MGHDK and SYGVNS. Germline trimming cut 3 bases from V and 12 bases from J; bases unmatched to any gene: 8. The CDR3 contains 15 residues. The CDR3 is CASSETGGGGGVLTF. CDR3 bases: TGTGCCAGCAGTGAGACAGGGGGCGGGGGTGGCGTCCTGACTTTC. Using reference TRBV25-1 and TRBJ2-6 for the parts outside the CDR3, the full variable domain is EADIYQTPRYLVIGTGKKITLECSQTMGHDKMYWYQQDPGMELHLIHYSYGVNSTEKGDLSSESTVSRIRTEHFPLTLESARPSHTSQYLCASSETGGGGGVLTFGAGSRLTVL.

The chain is built from TRBV7-2 and TRBJ2-3; TRBD1 aligns across 7 bases. CDR1 is SGHTA, CDR2 FQGNSA, per germline. The CDR3 is 17 amino acids. After removal of 4 bases from V and 4 bases from J, the junction contained 14 bases not matched to a gene. CDR3 sequence: CASSSRDRAFPADTQYF. CDR3 nucleotides: TGTGCCAGCAGCTCCAGGGACAGAGCCTTCCCCGCAGATACGCAGTATTTT.

The chain has TRBV7-2 and TRBJ2-5; TRBD2 matches at 10 bases. The DNA end lines up better with TRBJ2-7; the J call may be wrong. Germline CDR1 reads SGHTA; CDR2 reads FQGNSA. The CDR3 length is 15 residues. The CDR3 loop reads CASRPLAGAPYEQYF. Here the CDR3 DNA reads TGTGCCAGCAGACCCCTAGCGGGAGCGCCTTACGAGCAGTACTTC.